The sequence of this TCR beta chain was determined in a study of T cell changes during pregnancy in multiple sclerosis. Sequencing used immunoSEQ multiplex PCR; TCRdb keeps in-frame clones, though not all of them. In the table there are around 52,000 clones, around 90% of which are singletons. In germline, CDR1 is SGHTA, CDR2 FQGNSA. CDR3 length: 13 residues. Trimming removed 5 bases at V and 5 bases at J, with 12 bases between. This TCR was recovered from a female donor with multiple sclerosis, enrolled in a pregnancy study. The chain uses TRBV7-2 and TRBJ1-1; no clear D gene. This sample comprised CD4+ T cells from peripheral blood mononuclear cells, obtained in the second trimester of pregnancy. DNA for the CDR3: TGTGCCAGCAGCGAACTACGTGGGACTGAAGCTTTCTTT. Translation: CASSELRGTEAFF.